The rows below give T cell receptor beta chains drawn from one sample of a study of T cells after posttransplantation cyclophosphamide. Assay: immunoSEQ multiplex PCR; the TCRdb copy retains only in-frame clones and omits some. The profile covers a few thousand clones, none occurring a single time. The sample in question was PBMCs, obtained 30 days after allogeneic stem cell transplant with posttransplant cyclophosphamide. These receptors all come from a female patient in her sixties who received an allogeneic stem cell transplant from an unrelated donor, was CMV-positive, and had acute GVHD only. The T cells may partly be graft donor cells. Each CDR3 is given with its conserved first and last residue. D genes are given only for firm matches. For some rows the clone size is stated as once, few or many, or as a class when expanded; others skip it.

len: 14; d_gene: -; v_gene: TRBV6-5; abundance: medium-sized; j_gene: TRBJ2-5; CDR3aa: CASSYSASGETQYF; CDR3nt: TGTGCCAGCAGTTACTCGGCCAGCGGGGAGACCCAGTACTTC
len: 16; d_gene: TRBD1; v_gene: TRBV27; abundance: many; j_gene: TRBJ2-7; CDR3aa: CASSGAGTGGFDEQYF; CDR3nt: TGTGCCAGCAGTGGAGCCGGGACAGGGGGTTTCGACGAGCAGTACTTC
len: 14; d_gene: -; v_gene: TRBV13; abundance: medium-sized; j_gene: TRBJ2-7; CDR3aa: CASSLGRGFYEQYF; CDR3nt: TGTGCCAGCAGCTTGGGCAGGGGATTCTACGAGCAGTACTTC
len: 14; d_gene: -; v_gene: TRBV14; abundance: many; j_gene: TRBJ2-3; CDR3aa: CASSHFGGADTQYF; CDR3nt: TGTGCCAGCAGCCATTTCGGGGGAGCAGATACGCAGTATTTT
len: 15; d_gene: -; v_gene: TRBV7-9; abundance: medium-sized; j_gene: TRBJ2-3; CDR3aa: CASSQHRDRTDTQYF; CDR3nt: TGTGCCAGCAGCCAACACAGGGACCGCACAGATACGCAGTATTTT
len: 18; d_gene: TRBD2; v_gene: TRBV5-1; abundance: many; j_gene: TRBJ2-7; CDR3aa: CASSTWTSGRDLSYEQYF; CDR3nt: TGCGCCAGCAGCACATGGACTAGCGGGAGAGATCTCTCCTACGAGCAGTACTTC
len: 16; d_gene: -; v_gene: TRBV6-5; abundance: -; j_gene: TRBJ1-2; CDR3aa: CASSSPARQLNYGYTF; CDR3nt: TGTGCCAGCAGTTCTCCGGCCAGACAGCTTAACTATGGCTACACCTTC
len: 14; d_gene: TRBD1; v_gene: TRBV18; abundance: medium-sized; j_gene: TRBJ2-4; CDR3aa: CASSPTGTKNIQYF; CDR3nt: TGTGCCAGCTCACCGACAGGGACCAAAAACATTCAGTACTTC
len: 17; d_gene: TRBD1; v_gene: TRBV29-1; abundance: many; j_gene: TRBJ2-2; CDR3aa: CSVTQGGTGHYTGELFF; CDR3nt: TGCAGCGTTACCCAAGGCGGGACAGGGCATTACACCGGGGAGCTGTTTTTT
len: 15; d_gene: TRBD1; v_gene: TRBV23-1; abundance: -; j_gene: TRBJ2-1; CDR3aa: CASSPDRVGYNEQFF; CDR3nt: TGCGCCAGCAGCCCCGACAGGGTAGGGTACAATGAGCAGTTCTTC